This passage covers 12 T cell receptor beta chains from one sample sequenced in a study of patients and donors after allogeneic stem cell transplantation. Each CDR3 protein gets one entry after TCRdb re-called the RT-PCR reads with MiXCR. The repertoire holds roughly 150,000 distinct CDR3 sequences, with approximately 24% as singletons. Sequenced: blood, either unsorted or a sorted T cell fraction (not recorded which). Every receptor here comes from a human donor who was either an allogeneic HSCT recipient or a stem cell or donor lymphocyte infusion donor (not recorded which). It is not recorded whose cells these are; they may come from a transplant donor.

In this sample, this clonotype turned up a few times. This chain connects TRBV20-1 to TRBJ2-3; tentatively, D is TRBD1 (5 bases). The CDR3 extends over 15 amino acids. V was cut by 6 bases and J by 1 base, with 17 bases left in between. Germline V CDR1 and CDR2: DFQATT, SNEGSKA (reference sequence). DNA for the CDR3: TGCAGTGCCTTACCGACAGACCGGGGCACAGATACGCAGTATTTT. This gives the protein CSALPTDRGTDTQYF.

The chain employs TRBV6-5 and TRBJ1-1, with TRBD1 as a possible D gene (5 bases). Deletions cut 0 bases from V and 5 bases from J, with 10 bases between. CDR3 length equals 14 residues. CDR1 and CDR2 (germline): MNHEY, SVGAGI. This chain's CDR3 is CASSYSKWGTEAFF. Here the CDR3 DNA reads TGTGCCAGCAGTTACTCGAAGTGGGGGACTGAAGCTTTCTTT.

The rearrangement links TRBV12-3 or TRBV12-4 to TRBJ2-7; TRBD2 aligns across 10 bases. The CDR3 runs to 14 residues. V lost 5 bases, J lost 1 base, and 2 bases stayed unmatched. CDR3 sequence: CASSPSGGSYEQYF. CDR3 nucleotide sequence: TGTGCCAGCAGTCCTAGCGGGGGATCCTACGAGCAGTACTTC.

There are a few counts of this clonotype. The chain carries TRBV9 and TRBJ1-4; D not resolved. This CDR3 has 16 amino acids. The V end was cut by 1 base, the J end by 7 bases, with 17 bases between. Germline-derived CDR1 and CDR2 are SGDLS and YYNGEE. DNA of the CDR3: TGTGCCAGCAGCGTATCGAGGGATTTCCTCATTGAAAAACTGTTTTTT. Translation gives CASSVSRDFLIEKLFF.

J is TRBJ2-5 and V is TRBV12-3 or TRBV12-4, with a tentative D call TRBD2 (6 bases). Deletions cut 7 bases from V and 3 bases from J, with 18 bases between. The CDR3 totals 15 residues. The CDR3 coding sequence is TGTGCCAGCACCCTGACTAGAGGGGAAAAAGAGACCCAGTACTTC. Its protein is CASTLTRGEKETQYF.

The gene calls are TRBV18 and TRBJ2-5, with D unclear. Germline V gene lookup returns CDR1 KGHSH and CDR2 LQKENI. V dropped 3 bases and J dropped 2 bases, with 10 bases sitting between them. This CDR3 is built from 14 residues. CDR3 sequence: CASSPGDRQETQYF. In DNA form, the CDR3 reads TGTGCCAGCTCACCTGGGGATCGGCAAGAGACCCAGTACTTC.

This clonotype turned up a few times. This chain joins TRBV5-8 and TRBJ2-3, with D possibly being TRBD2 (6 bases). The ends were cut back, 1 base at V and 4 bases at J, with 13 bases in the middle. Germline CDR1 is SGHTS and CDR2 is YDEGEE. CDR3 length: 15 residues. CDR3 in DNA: TGTGCCAGCAGCTTGTCTTTTCCGGGGGCAGATACGCAGTATTTT. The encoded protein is CASSLSFPGADTQYF.

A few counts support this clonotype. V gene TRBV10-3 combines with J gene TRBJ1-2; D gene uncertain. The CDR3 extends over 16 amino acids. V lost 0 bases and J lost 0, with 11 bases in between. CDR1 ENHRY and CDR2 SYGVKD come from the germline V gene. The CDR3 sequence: CAISESRRLANYGYTF. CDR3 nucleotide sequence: TGTGCCATCAGTGAGTCAAGGAGACTAGCTAACTATGGCTACACCTTC.

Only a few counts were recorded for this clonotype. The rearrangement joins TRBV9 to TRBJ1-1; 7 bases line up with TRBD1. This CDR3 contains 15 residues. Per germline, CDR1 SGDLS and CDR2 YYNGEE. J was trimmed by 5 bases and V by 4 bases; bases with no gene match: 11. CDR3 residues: CASSPTGADRTEAFF. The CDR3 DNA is TGTGCCAGCAGCCCTACAGGGGCGGATCGGACTGAAGCTTTCTTT.

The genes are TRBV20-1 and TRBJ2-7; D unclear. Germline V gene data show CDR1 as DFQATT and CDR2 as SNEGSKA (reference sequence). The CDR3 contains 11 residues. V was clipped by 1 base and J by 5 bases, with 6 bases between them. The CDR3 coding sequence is TGCAGTGCTAGAGCCACCGACGAGCAGTACTTC. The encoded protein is CSARATDEQYF.

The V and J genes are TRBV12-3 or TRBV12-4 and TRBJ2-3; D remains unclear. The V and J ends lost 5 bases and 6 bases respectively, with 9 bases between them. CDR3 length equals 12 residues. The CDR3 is CASSPSRDTQYF. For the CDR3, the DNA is TGTGCCAGCAGTCCGTCTAGGGATACGCAGTATTTT.

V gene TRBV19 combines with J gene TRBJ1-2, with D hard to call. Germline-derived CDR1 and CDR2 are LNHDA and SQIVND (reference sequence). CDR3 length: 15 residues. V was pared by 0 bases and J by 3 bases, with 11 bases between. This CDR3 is CASSIDPGLDYGYTF. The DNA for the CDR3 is TGTGCCAGTAGTATAGATCCGGGCCTCGACTATGGCTACACCTTC.